One TCR beta chain is described in this entry. What it binds is not known. This CDR3 spans 15 amino acids. CDR1 is SGHDN, CDR2 FVKESK, per germline. V dropped 0 bases and J dropped 7 bases, with 15 bases sitting between them. Repertoires were generated with immunoSEQ multiplex PCR, while TCRdb's copy carries only in-frame clones and drops some. The table includes tens of thousands of clones, more than 85% detected once. The sample comes from a study of T cell responses to AZD1222 COVID-19 vaccine. General study results and limits: Baseline testing showed seropositivity in only 5 or 6 AZD1222 recipients. The study sampled repertoires only after the peak T cell response.

The chain combines TRBV14 with TRBJ1-1; TRBD1 is a possible D gene (5 bases). This specimen consisted of peripheral blood, obtained 28 days after the second AZD1222 dose. The receptor was isolated from an adult who received the AZD1222 COVID-19 vaccine. The CDR3 DNA follows: TGTGCCAGCAGCCAAGATCGCAGGGTACGTAATGAAGCTTTCTTT. This sequence encodes CASSQDRRVRNEAFF.